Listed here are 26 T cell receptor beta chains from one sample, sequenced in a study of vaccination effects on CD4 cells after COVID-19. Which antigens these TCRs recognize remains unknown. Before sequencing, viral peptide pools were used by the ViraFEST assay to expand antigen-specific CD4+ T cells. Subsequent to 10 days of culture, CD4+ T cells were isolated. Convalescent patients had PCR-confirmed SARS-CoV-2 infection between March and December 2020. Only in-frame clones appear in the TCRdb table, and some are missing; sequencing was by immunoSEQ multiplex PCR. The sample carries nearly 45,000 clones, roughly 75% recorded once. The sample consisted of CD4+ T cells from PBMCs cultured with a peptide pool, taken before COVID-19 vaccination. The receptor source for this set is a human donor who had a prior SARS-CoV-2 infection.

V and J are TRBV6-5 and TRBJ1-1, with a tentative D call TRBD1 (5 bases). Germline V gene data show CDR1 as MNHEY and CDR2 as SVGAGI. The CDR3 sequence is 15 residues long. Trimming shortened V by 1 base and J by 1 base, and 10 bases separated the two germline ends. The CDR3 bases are TGTGCCAGCAGTTACTGGTCCCAGGGGAACACTGAAGCTTTCTTT. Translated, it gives CASSYWSQGNTEAFF.

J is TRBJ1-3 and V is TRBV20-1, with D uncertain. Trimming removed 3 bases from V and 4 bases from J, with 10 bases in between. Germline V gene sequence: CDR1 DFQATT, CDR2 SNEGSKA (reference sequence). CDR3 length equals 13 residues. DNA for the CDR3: TGCAGTGCTAGTGAGAGGAGAGGAAACACCATATATTTT. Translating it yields CSASERRGNTIYF.

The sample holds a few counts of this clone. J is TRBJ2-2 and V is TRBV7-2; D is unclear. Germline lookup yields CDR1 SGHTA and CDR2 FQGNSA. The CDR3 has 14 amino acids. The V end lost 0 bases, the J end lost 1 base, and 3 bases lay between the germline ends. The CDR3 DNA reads TGTGCCAGCAGCTTAGCGCGGAACACCGGGGAGCTGTTTTTT. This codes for CASSLARNTGELFF. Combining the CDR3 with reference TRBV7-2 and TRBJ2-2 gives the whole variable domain GAGVSQSPSNKVTEKGKDVELRCDPISGHTALYWYRQSLGQGLEFLIYFQGNSAPDKSGLPSDRFSAERTGGSVSTLTIQRTQQEDSAVYLCASSLARNTGELFFGEGSRLTVL.

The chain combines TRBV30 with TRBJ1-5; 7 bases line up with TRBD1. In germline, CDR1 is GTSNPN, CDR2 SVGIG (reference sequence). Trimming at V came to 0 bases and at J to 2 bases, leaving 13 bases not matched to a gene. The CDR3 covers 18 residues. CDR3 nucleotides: TGTGCCTGGAGTGTGGTGGGGACAGCCTATTCGGGCAATCAGCCCCAGCATTTT. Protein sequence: CAWSVVGTAYSGNQPQHF.

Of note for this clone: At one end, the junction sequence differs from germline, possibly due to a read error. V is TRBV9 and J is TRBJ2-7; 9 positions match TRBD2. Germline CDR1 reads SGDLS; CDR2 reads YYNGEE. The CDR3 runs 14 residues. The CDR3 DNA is TGTGCCAGCAGCGTAGATATGGTTAGCGGGAGTCAACACTTC. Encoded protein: CASSVDMVSGSQHF.

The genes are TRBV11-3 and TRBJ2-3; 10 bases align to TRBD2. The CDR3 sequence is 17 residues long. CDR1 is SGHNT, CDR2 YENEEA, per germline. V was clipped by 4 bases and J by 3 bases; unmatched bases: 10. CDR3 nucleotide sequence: TGTGCCAGCAGCTCACCTAGCGGGAGCTCAGTAACAGATACGCAGTATTTT. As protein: CASSSPSGSSVTDTQYF.

The CDR3 region is CASSLDGDTQYF. Here the CDR3 DNA reads TGTGCCAGCAGCTTAGACGGGGATACGCAGTATTTT. The rearrangement uses TRBV7-9 and TRBJ2-3; no clear D gene. This CDR3 region has 12 residues. The germline V and J ends were trimmed by 1 base and 6 bases, with 5 bases remaining between them. Germline V gene data show CDR1 as SEHNR and CDR2 as FQNEAQ (reference sequence).

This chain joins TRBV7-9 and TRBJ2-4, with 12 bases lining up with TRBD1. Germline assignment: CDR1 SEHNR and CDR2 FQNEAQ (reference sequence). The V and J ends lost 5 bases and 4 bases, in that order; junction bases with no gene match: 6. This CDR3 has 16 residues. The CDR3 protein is CASSPGDRGRKNIQYF. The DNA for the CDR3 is TGTGCCAGCAGCCCAGGGGACAGGGGGCGTAAAAACATTCAGTACTTC.

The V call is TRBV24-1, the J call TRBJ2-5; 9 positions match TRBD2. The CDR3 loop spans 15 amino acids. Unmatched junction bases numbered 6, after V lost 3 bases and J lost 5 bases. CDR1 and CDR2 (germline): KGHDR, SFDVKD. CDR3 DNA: TGTGCCACCAGTGATCCACGCGGGGGGGTGGAGACCCAGTACTTC. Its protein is CATSDPRGGVETQYF.

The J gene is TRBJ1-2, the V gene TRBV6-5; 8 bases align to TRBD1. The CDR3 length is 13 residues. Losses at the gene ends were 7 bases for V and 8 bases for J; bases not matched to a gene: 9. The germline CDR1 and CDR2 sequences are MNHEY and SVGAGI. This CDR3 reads CASTIRGPEGYTF. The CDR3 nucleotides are TGTGCCAGCACAATCAGGGGGCCTGAGGGCTACACCTTC.

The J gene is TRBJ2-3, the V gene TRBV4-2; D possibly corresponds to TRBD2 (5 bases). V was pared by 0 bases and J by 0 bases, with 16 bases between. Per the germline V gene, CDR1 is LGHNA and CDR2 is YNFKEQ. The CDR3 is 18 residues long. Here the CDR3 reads CASSQDPPQRYSTDTQYF. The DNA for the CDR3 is TGTGCCAGCAGCCAAGATCCTCCACAGCGGTATAGCACAGATACGCAGTATTTT.

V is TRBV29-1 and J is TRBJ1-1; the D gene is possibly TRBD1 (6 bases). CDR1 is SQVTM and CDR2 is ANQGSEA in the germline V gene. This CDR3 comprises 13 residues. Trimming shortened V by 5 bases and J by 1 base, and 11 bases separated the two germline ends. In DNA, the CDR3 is TGCAGCGTTCAACAGGGCACGAACACTGAAGCTTTCTTT. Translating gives CSVQQGTNTEAFF.

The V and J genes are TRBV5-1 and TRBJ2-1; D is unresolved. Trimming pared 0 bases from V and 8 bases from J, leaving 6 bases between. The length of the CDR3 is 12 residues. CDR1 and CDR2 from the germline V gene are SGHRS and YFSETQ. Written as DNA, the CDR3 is TGCGCCAGCAGCTTGGGGCAGGATGAGCAGTTCTTC. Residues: CASSLGQDEQFF.

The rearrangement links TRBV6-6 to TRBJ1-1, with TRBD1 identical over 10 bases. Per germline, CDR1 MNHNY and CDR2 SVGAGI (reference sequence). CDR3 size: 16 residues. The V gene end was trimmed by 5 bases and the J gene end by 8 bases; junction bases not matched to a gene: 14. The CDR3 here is CASSQHPGQGIKEAFF. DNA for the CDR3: TGTGCCAGCAGTCAGCATCCGGGACAGGGGATAAAGGAAGCTTTCTTT.

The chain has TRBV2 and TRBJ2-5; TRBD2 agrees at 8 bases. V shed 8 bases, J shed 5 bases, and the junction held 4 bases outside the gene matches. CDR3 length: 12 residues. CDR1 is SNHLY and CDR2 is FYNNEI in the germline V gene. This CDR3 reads CASRGGAETQYF. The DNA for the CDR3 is TGTGCCAGCCGGGGGGGAGCGGAGACCCAGTACTTC.

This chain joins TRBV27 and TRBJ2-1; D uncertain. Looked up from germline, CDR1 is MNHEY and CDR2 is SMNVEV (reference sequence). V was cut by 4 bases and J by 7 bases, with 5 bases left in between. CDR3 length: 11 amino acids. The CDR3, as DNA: TGTGCCAGCAGTTACAAGAATGAGCAGTTCTTC. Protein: CASSYKNEQFF.

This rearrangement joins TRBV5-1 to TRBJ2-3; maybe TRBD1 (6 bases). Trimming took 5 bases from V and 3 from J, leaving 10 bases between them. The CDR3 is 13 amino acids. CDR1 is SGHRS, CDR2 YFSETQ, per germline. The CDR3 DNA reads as TGCGCCAGCAGTGTAGGGGGTACAGATACGCAGTATTTT. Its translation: CASSVGGTDTQYF. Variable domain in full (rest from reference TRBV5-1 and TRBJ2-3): KAGVTQTPRYLIKTRGQQVTLSCSPISGHRSVSWYQQTPGQGLQFLFEYFSETQRNKGNFPGRFSGRQFSNSRSEMNVSTLELGDSALYLCASSVGGTDTQYFGPGTRLTVL.

The CDR3 nucleotides are TGTGCCAGCAGCAGCTGGAGCTACGAGCAGTACTTC. It encodes CASSSWSYEQYF. The genes are TRBV7-2 and TRBJ2-7; D gene uncertain. This CDR3 region has 12 residues. V shed 5 bases and J shed 3 bases, with 8 bases lying between them. CDR1 is SGHTA, CDR2 FQGNSA, per germline.

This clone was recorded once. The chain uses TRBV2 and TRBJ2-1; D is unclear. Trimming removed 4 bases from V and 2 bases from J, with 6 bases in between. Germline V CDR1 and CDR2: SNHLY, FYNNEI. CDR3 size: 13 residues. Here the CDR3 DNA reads TGTGCCAGCAGTGGTGGTCCCTACAATGAGCAGTTCTTC. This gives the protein CASSGGPYNEQFF.

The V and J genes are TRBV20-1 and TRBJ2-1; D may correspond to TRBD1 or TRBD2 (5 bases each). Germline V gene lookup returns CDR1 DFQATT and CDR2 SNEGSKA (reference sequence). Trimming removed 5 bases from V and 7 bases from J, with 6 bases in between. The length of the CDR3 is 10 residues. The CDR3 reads CSAWGNEQFF. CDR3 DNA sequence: TGCAGTGCTTGGGGGAATGAGCAGTTCTTC.

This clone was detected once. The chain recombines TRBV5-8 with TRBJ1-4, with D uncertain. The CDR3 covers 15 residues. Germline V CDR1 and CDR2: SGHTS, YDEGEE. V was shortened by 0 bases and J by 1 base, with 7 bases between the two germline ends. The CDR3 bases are TGTGCCAGCAGCTTGGGGTTCGAAACTAATGAAAAACTGTTTTTT. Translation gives CASSLGFETNEKLFF.

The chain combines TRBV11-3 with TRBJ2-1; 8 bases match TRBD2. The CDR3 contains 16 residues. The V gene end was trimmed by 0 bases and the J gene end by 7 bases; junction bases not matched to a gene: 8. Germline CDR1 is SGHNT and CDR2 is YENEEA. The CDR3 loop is CASSLDYGLAGNEQFF. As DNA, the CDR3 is TGTGCCAGCAGCTTAGATTACGGTCTAGCGGGTAATGAGCAGTTCTTC.

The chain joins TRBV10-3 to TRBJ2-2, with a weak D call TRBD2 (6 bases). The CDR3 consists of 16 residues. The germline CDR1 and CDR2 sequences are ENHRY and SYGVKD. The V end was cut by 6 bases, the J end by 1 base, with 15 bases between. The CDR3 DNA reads TGTGCCATCAGCGAGAACCCGGGGGAGAACACCGGGGAGCTGTTTTTT. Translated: CAISENPGENTGELFF.

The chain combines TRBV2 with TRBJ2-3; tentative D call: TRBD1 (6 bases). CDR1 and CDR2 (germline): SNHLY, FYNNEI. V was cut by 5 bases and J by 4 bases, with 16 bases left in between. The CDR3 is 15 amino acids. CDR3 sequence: CASSYTGSGADTQYF. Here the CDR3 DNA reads TGTGCCAGCAGTTATACAGGGTCAGGGGCAGATACGCAGTATTTT.

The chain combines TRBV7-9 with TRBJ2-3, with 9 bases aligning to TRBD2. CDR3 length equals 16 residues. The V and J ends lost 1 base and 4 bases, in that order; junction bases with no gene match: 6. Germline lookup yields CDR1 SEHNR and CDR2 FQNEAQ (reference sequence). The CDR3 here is CASSLVRGGVPDTQYF. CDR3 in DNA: TGTGCCAGCAGCTTAGTCCGCGGGGGGGTCCCAGATACGCAGTATTTT.

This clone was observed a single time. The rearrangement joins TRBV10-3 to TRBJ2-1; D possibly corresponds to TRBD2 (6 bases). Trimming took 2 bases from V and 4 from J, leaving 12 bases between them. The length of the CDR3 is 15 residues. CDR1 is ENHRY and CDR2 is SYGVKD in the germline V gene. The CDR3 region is CAISEVVAVYNEQFF. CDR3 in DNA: TGTGCCATCAGTGAGGTGGTAGCGGTTTACAATGAGCAGTTCTTC.